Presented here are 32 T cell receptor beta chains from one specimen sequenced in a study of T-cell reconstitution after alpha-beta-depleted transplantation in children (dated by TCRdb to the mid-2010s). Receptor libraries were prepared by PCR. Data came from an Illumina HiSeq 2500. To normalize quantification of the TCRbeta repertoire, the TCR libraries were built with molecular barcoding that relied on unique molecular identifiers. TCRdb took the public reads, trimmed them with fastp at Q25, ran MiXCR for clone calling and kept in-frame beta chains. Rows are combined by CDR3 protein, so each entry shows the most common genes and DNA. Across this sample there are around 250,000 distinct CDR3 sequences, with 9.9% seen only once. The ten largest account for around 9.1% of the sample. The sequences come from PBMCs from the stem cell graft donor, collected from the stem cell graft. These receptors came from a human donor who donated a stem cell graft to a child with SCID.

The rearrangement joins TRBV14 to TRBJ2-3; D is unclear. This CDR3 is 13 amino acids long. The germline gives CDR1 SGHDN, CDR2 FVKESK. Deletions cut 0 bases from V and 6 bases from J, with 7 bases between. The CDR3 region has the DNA TGTGCCAGCAGCCAAGATCAGGCGGATACGCAGTATTTT. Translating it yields CASSQDQADTQYF.

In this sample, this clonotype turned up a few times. The CDR3 region has the DNA TGTGCCAGCAGTGTCGACCACTACGAGCAGTACTTC. This codes for CASSVDHYEQYF. The rearrangement links TRBV2 to TRBJ2-7; no firm D call. Trimming cost V 4 bases and J 3 bases, with 7 bases left between them. The germline gives CDR1 SNHLY, CDR2 FYNNEI. The CDR3 length is 12 residues.

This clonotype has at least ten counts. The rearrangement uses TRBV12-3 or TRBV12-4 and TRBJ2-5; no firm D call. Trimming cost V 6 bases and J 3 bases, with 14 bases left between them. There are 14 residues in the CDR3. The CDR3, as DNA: TGTGCCAGCAGGGATTTAGGCGTGGAAGAGACCCAGTACTTC. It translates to CASRDLGVEETQYF.

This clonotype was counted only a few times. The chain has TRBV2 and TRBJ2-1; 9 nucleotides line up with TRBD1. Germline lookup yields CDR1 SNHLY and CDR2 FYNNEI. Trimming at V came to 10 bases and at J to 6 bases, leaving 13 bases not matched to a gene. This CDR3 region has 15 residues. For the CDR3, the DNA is TGTGCCACCTACCGCCCGGGACAGGGATCCAATGAGCAGTTCTTC. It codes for CATYRPGQGSNEQFF.

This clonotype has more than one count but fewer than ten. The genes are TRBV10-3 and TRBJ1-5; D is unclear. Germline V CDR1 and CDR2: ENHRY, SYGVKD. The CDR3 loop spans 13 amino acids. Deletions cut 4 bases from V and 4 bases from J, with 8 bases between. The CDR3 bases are TGTGCCATCAGTGCTAGCGAGAATCAGCCCCAGCATTTT. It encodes CAISASENQPQHF.

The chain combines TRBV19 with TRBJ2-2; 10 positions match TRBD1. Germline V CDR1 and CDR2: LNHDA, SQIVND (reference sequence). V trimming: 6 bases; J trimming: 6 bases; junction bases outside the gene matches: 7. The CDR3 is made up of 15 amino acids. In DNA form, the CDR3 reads TGTGCCAGTAGCCGTCCCGGGACAGGGGCCGGGGAGCTGTTTTTT. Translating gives CASSRPGTGAGELFF.

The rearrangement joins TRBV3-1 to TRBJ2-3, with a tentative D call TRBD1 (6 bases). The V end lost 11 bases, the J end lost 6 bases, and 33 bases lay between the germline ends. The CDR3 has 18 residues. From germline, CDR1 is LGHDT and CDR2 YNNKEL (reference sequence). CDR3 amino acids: CASTQDFGRPRGEDTQYF. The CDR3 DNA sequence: TGTGCCTCCACCCAAGATTTTGGCAGACCCAGGGGTGAGGATACGCAGTATTTT.

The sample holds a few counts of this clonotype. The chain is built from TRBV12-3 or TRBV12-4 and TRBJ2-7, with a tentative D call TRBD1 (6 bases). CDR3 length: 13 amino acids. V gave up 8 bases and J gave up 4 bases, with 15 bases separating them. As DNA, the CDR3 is TGTGCCAGCTCCAGGGGTCACACGTACGAGCAGTACTTC. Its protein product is CASSRGHTYEQYF.

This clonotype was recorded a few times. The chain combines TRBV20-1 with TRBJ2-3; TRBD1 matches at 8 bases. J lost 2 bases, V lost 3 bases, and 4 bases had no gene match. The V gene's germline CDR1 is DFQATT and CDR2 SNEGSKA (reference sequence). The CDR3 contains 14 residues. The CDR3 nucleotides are TGCAGTGCTAGGTCGGACAGGGTCACAGATACGCAGTATTTT. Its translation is CSARSDRVTDTQYF.

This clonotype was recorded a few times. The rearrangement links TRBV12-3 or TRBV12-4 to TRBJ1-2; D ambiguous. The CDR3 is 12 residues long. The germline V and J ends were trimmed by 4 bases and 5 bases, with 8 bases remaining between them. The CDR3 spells CASSYGGYGYTF. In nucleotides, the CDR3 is TGTGCCAGCAGTTATGGAGGGTATGGCTACACCTTC.

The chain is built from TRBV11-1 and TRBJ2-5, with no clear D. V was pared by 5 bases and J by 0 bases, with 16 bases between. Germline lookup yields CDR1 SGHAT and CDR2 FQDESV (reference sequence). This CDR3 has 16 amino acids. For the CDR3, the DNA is TGTGCCAGCAGCAACCTGAAGACCAGGTACCAAGAGACCCAGTACTTC. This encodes CASSNLKTRYQETQYF.

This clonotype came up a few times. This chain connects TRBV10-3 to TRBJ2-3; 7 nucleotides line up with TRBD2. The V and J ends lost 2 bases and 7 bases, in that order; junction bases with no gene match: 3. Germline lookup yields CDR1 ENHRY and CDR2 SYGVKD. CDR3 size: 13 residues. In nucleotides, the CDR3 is TGTGCCATCAGTGAGCGGGGGGAAAATACGCAGTATTTT. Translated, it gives CAISERGENTQYF.

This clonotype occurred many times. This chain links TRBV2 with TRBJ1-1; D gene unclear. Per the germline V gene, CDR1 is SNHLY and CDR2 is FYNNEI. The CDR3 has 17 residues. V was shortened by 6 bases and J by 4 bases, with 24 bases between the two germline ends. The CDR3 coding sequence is TGTGCCAGCAGGAGACTTTCAGAACTTAAGGGTATCACTGAAGCTTTCTTT. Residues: CASRRLSELKGITEAFF.

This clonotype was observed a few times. The CDR3 spells CASRRGGSSMNTEAFF. In DNA form, the CDR3 reads TGTGCCAGCAGACGCGGGGGGAGTTCGATGAACACTGAAGCTTTCTTT. J is TRBJ1-1 and V is TRBV5-6, with D perhaps matching TRBD1 (5 bases). Germline V gene data show CDR1 as SGHDT and CDR2 as YYEEEE. Between the trimmed V and J ends, which lost 5 bases and 0 bases, there was a span of 17 bases. This CDR3 has 16 amino acids.

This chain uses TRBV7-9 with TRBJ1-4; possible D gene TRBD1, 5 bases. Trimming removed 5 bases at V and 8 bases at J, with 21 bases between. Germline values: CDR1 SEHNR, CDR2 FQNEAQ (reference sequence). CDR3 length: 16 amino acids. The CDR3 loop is CASSRPGGGLNEKLFF. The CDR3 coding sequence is TGTGCCAGCAGCCGACCGGGGGGAGGATTGAACGAAAAACTGTTTTTT.

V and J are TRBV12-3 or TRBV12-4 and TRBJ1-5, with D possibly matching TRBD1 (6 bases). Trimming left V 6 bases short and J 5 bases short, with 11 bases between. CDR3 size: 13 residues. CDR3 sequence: CASSSRGDQPQHF. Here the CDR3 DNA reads TGTGCCAGCAGCTCCAGGGGCGATCAGCCCCAGCATTTT.

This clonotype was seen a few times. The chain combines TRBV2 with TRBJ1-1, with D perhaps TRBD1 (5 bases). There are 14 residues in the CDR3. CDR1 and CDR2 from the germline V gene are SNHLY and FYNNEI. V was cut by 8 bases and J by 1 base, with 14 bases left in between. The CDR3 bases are TGTGCCAGCCGGCTGGGGAGGGGGAACACTGAAGCTTTCTTT. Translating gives CASRLGRGNTEAFF.

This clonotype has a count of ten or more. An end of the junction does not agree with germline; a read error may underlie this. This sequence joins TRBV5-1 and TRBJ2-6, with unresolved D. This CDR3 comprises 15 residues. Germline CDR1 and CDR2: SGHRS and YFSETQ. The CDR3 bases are TGTGCCAGCAGTTTAGTGGGGACTGGGGCCAACGTCCTGACTTTC. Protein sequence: CASSLVGTGANVLTF.

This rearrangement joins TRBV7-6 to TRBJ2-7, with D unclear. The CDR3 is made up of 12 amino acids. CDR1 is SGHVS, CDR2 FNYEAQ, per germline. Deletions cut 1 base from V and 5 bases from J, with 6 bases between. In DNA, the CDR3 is TGTGCCAGCAGCTTAGGCGGACACGAGCAGTACTTC. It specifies CASSLGGHEQYF.

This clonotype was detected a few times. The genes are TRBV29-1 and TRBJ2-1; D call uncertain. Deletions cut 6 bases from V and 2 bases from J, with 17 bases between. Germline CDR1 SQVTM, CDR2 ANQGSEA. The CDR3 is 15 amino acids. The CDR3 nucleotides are TGCAGCGTAGACAAGGGCCCTGTACCCTACAATGAGCAGTTCTTC. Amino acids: CSVDKGPVPYNEQFF.

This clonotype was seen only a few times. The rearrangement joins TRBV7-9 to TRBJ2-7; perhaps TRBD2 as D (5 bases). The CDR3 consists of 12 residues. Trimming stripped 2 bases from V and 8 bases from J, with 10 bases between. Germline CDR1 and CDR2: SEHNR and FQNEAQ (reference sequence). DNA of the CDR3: TGTGCCAGCAGCTTAATCGGGGAAAAGCAGTACTTC. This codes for CASSLIGEKQYF.

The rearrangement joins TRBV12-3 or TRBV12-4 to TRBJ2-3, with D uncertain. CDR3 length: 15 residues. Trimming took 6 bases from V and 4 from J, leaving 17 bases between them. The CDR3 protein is CASRLLGVSADTQYF. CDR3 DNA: TGTGCCAGCAGGTTGCTTGGCGTATCGGCAGATACGCAGTATTTT.

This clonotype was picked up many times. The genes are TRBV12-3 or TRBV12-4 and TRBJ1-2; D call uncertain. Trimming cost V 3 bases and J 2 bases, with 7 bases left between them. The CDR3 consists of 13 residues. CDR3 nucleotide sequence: TGTGCCAGCAGTTTCCCAGGCAACTATGGCTACACCTTC. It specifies CASSFPGNYGYTF.

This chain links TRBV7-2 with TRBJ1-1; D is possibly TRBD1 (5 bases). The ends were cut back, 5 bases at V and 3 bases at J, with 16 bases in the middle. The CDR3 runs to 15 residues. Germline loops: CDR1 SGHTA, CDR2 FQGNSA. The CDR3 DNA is TGTGCCAGCAGCCACAGTCGGGGGAAGGACACTGAAGCTTTCTTT. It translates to CASSHSRGKDTEAFF.

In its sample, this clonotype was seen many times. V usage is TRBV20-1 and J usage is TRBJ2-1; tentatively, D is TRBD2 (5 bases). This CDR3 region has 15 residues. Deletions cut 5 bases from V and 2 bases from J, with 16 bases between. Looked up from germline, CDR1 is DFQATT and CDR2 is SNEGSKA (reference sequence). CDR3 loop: CSASRLDGTYNEQFF. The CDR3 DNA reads TGCAGTGCTTCGCGGCTCGACGGGACCTACAATGAGCAGTTCTTC.

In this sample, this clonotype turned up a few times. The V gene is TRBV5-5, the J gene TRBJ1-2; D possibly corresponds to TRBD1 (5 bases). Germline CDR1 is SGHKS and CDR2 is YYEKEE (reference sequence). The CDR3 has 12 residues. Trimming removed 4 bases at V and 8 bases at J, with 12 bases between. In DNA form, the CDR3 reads TGTGCCAGCAGCGGGGGGGTTGGAGGCTACACCTTC. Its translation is CASSGGVGGYTF.

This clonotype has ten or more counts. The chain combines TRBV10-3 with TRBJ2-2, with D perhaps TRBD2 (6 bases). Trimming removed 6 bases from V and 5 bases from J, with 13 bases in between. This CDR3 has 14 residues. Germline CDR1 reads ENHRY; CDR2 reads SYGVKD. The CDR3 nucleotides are TGTGCCATCAGGGGGGACTTATCTACCGGGGAGCTGTTTTTT. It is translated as CAIRGDLSTGELFF.

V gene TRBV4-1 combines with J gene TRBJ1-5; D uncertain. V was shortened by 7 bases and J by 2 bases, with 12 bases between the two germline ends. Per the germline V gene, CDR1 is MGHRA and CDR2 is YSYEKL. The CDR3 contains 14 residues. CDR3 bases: TGCGCCAGCACCTCCTTTGTCGGCAATCAGCCCCAGCATTTT. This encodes CASTSFVGNQPQHF.

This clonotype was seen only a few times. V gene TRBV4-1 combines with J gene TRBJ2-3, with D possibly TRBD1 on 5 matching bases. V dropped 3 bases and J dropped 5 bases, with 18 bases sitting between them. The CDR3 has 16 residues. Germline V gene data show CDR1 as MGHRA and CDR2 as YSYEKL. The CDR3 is CASSQPSGLSGDTQYF. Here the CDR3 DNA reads TGCGCCAGCAGCCAGCCGTCAGGGTTGAGTGGAGATACGCAGTATTTT.

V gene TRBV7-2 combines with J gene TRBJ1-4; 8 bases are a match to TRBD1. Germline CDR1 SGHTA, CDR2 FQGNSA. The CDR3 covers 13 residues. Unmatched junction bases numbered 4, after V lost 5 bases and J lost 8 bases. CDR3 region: CASSNRDREKLFF. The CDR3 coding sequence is TGTGCCAGCAGCAACCGGGACAGGGAAAAACTGTTTTTT.

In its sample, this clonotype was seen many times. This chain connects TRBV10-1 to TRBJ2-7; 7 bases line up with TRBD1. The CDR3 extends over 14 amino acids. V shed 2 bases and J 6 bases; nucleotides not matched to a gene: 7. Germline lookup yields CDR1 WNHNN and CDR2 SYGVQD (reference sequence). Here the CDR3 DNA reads TGCGCCAGCAGTGAGAATACAGGGGCAATCGAGCAGTACTTC. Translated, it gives CASSENTGAIEQYF.

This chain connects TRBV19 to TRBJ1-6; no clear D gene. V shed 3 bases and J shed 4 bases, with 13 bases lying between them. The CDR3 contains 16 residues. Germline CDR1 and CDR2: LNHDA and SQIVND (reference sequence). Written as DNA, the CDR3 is TGTGCCAGTAGTATTTCGGGGAACCCTTATAATTCACCCCTCCACTTT. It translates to CASSISGNPYNSPLHF.